The 14 T cell receptor beta chains given below trace back to one sample, sequenced in a study of identifying expanded T cells in peripheral blood. Sequenced by immunoSEQ multiplex PCR; TCRdb stores in-frame clones only, minus some. The sample consists of more than 50,000 clones, about 80% of them appearing once. Source material: blood. These receptors were taken from a person aged 18-69 years in good health.

The V call is TRBV6-1, the J call TRBJ1-2; the D is unclear. This CDR3 has 14 amino acids. Germline CDR1 MNHNS, CDR2 SASEGT. Trimming pared 5 bases from V and 0 bases from J, leaving 10 bases between. The CDR3 region has the DNA TGTGCCAGCAGTCGCCAAGCCTCTAACTATGGCTACACCTTC. It codes for CASSRQASNYGYTF.

In nucleotides, the CDR3 is TGTGCCAGCAGTGACAGGGGCCGCAATCAGCCCCAGCATTTT. Protein product: CASSDRGRNQPQHF. This chain connects TRBV6-1 to TRBJ1-5, with D maybe TRBD1 (6 bases). The CDR3 extends over 14 amino acids. V lost 3 bases, J lost 2 bases, and 8 bases lay in between. Germline loops: CDR1 MNHNS, CDR2 SASEGT.

The chain couples TRBV7-9 to TRBJ2-5, with TRBD1 matching over 7 bases. The CDR3 covers 15 residues. CDR1 is SEHNR and CDR2 is FQNEAQ in the germline V gene (reference sequence). The J segment lost 1 base and the V segment lost 1 base, leaving 3 bases of the junction unmatched. CDR3 region: CASSLGAGGQETQYF. CDR3 nucleotides: TGTGCCAGCAGCTTAGGAGCAGGGGGCCAAGAGACCCAGTACTTC. Full variable domain (outside the CDR3, taken from reference TRBV7-9 and TRBJ2-5): DTGVSQNPRHKITKRGQNVTFRCDPISEHNRLYWYRQTLGQGPEFLTYFQNEAQLEKSRLLSDRFSAERPKGSFSTLEIQRTEQGDSAMYLCASSLGAGGQETQYFGPGTRLLVL.

The V gene is TRBV11-2, the J gene TRBJ1-1, with TRBD1 as a possible D gene (5 bases). CDR3 length equals 16 residues. Germline V gene data show CDR1 as SGHAT and CDR2 as FQNNGV. V was cut by 0 bases and J by 0 bases, with 11 bases left in between. DNA for the CDR3: TGTGCCAGCAGCTTAGATCTTGGGGGGATGAACACTGAAGCTTTCTTT. This encodes CASSLDLGGMNTEAFF.

V gene TRBV18 combines with J gene TRBJ1-5; D is uncertain. Germline V gives CDR1 KGHSH, CDR2 LQKENI. The CDR3 length is 16 residues. With 1 base removed from V and 0 bases from J, the gap between germline ends came to 10 bases. CDR3: CASSPRGGYSNQPQHF. CDR3 bases: TGTGCCAGCTCACCACGGGGAGGTTATAGCAATCAGCCCCAGCATTTT.

This clone appeared a single time. The chain joins TRBV7-9 to TRBJ2-1; 13 bases agree with TRBD2. J was trimmed by 8 bases and V by 5 bases; bases with no gene match: 6. The length of the CDR3 is 15 residues. Looked up from germline, CDR1 is SEHNR and CDR2 is FQNEAQ (reference sequence). In nucleotides, the CDR3 is TGTGCCAGCAGCCAAGGGACTAGCGGGATTCATGAGCAGTTCTTC. It is translated as CASSQGTSGIHEQFF. The full variable domain, completed using reference TRBV7-9 and TRBJ2-1, is DTGVSQNPRHKITKRGQNVTFRCDPISEHNRLYWYRQTLGQGPEFLTYFQNEAQLEKSRLLSDRFSAERPKGSFSTLEIQRTEQGDSAMYLCASSQGTSGIHEQFFGPGTRLTVL.

The CDR3 sequence is CASTGPNTGELFF. For the CDR3, the DNA is TGTGCCAGCACGGGGCCGAACACCGGGGAGCTGTTTTTT. The chain has TRBV6-4 and TRBJ2-2; D assignment may be TRBD1 or TRBD2 (5 bases each). The V end was cut by 7 bases, the J end by 0 bases, with 6 bases between. This CDR3 contains 13 residues. From germline, CDR1 is MRHNA and CDR2 SNTAGT.

The gene calls are TRBV7-2 and TRBJ2-1, with a possible D match to TRBD2 (5 bases). The CDR3 has 14 residues. CDR1 and CDR2 (germline): SGHTA, FQGNSA. Between the trimmed V and J ends, which lost 7 bases and 0 bases, there was a span of 10 bases. CDR3 amino acids: CASTRDSSYNEQFF. CDR3 in DNA: TGTGCCAGCACCCGGGATAGCTCCTACAATGAGCAGTTCTTC.

The CDR3 region is CASKGQGGARTEAFF. The CDR3 bases are TGTGCCAGCAAGGGGCAGGGAGGTGCTCGCACTGAAGCTTTCTTT. The V and J genes are TRBV28 and TRBJ1-1, with D possibly TRBD1 on 5 matching bases. V shed 7 bases and J shed 4 bases, with 19 bases lying between them. Per the germline V gene, CDR1 is MDHEN and CDR2 is SYDVKM. CDR3 size: 15 residues.

This chain connects TRBV5-8 to TRBJ1-5; TRBD1 matches at 10 bases. The CDR3 spans 15 residues. The V gene end was trimmed by 5 bases and the J gene end by 4 bases; junction bases not matched to a gene: 6. Germline lookup yields CDR1 SGHTS and CDR2 YDEGEE. The CDR3 region has the DNA TGTGCCAGCAGGCTGGGACAGGGGATTAATCAGCCCCAGCATTTT. Protein product: CASRLGQGINQPQHF.

The gene calls are TRBV7-7 and TRBJ1-3; D is undetermined. There are 15 residues in the CDR3. V dropped 2 bases and J dropped 2 bases, with 10 bases sitting between them. Germline V gives CDR1 SSHAT, CDR2 FNYEAQ (reference sequence). The CDR3 is CASSLSVDPGNTIYF. In DNA form, the CDR3 reads TGTGCCAGCAGCTTATCTGTGGACCCTGGAAACACCATATATTTT.

The chain carries TRBV15 and TRBJ1-1, with 9 nucleotides matching TRBD1. The CDR3 length is 13 residues. The germline CDR1 and CDR2 sequences are LNHNV and YYDKDF (reference sequence). V dropped 3 bases and J dropped 10; count of bases not matched to a gene: 6. CDR3 sequence (DNA): TGTGCCACCAGCAGGGGGGACAGGGCGGTAGCTTTCTTT. It translates to CATSRGDRAVAFF.

This sequence joins TRBV11-2 and TRBJ2-3; TRBD1 is a possible D gene (6 bases). V lost 6 bases and J 0 bases, leaving 13 bases between the germline ends. Germline lookup yields CDR1 SGHAT and CDR2 FQNNGV. The CDR3 is 15 residues long. CDR3 amino acids: CASRLLGTSTDTQYF. For the CDR3, the DNA is TGTGCCAGCAGACTTCTCGGGACAAGCACAGATACGCAGTATTTT.

The chain couples TRBV6-1 to TRBJ2-1; D is uncertain. There are 12 residues in the CDR3. CDR1 is MNHNS, CDR2 SASEGT, per germline. V was trimmed by 5 bases and J by 6 bases, leaving 8 bases between them. CDR3 in DNA: TGTGCCAGCAGTCTGCCCCTCAATGAGCAGTTCTTC. It codes for CASSLPLNEQFF.